What follows are 27 T cell receptor beta chains derived from one specimen sequenced in a study of molecular identifiers for immune sequencing clone quantification. TCRdb reanalysed the PCR reads using MiXCR and keeps one entry per CDR3 protein. The sample lists about 54,000 distinct CDR3 sequences, roughly 24% occurring once. Sequencing was performed on naive CD8+ T cells from blood, with Jurkat cell RNA spiked in. Documented subset: FACS-sorted CD8+CD4-CCR7+CD45RA+ naive T cells. The receptors were sampled from a human donor in good health. Some libraries in this study had Jurkat cell RNA spiked in.

Remarks on this clonotype: Since a much larger clone is just one base distant, this may be a read error. V and J are TRBV7-9 and TRBJ2-2, with D possibly matching TRBD2 (6 bases). CDR3 size: 12 residues. Germline V CDR1 and CDR2: SEHNR, FQNEAQ (reference sequence). Here the CDR3 reads CASSLISGGLFF. Written as DNA, the CDR3 is TGTGCCAGCAGCTTAATCTCCGGGGGGCTGTTTTTT.

This clonotype was seen many times. The chain employs TRBV4-1 and TRBJ1-4; maybe TRBD1 (5 bases). Germline V gene sequence: CDR1 MGHRA, CDR2 YSYEKL. The CDR3 runs 15 residues. V was clipped by 3 bases and J by 5 bases, with 13 bases between them. The CDR3, as DNA: TGCGCCAGCAGCCACACAACAGGTCTAAATGAAAAACTGTTTTTT. Its translation: CASSHTTGLNEKLFF.

This clonotype was observed at least ten times. V gene TRBV9 combines with J gene TRBJ2-3; possibly TRBD2 for D (5 bases). V shed 0 bases and J shed 2 bases, with 13 bases lying between them. Germline V CDR1 and CDR2: SGDLS, YYNGEE. The CDR3 has 16 residues. The chain's CDR3 is CASSVERAALTDTQYF. The CDR3 nucleotides read TGTGCCAGCAGCGTAGAGAGAGCGGCCCTCACAGATACGCAGTATTTT.

Details on this clonotype: A much larger clone lies a single base off, so this may be a read error. The V call is TRBV6-6, the J call TRBJ1-5; D uncertain. This CDR3 comprises 14 residues. The V gene lost 6 bases and the J gene lost 0 bases, with 9 bases spanning the gap. Germline CDR1 MNHNY, CDR2 SVGAGI (reference sequence). The CDR3 bases are TGTGCCAGCAGCCATCGGCGTAGCAATCAGCCCCAGCATTTT. Translated, it gives CASSHRRSNQPQHF.

This chain connects TRBV4-2 to TRBJ2-5, with TRBD2 matching 9 bases. This CDR3 has 20 residues. Germline CDR1 LGHNA, CDR2 YNFKEQ. V shed 1 base, J shed 13 bases, and the junction held 28 bases outside the gene matches. The CDR3: CASSQGMSSGNPAYQEPLYF. In DNA, the CDR3 is TGTGCCAGCAGCCAAGGGATGTCTAGCGGGAATCCCGCATACCAAGAGCCCCTGTACTTC.

This clonotype was recorded many times. The chain links TRBV10-2 to TRBJ2-3; 14 nucleotides line up with TRBD2. J was trimmed by 5 bases and V by 4 bases; bases with no gene match: 5. The germline CDR1 and CDR2 sequences are WSHSY and SAAADI. CDR3 length: 16 amino acids. The CDR3 DNA is TGCGCCAGCAGTGGGACCGGGACTAGCGGGGGAGATACGCAGTATTTT. Protein sequence: CASSGTGTSGGDTQYF.

This clonotype has ten or more counts. The rearrangement joins TRBV4-2 to TRBJ2-7, with TRBD1 matching 7 bases. Germline V gene sequence: CDR1 LGHNA, CDR2 YNFKEQ. The V segment lost 4 bases and the J segment 3 bases; nucleotides outside the gene matches: 3. CDR3 length equals 13 residues. The CDR3 coding sequence is TGTGCCAGCAGCCCGAACAGGGGCTACGAGCAGTACTTC. It specifies CASSPNRGYEQYF.

This clonotype was detected many times. The V gene is TRBV7-9, the J gene TRBJ1-1; TRBD1 aligns across 8 bases. The trim removed 4 bases at V and 6 bases at J, leaving 10 bases unmatched. CDR1 and CDR2 (germline): SEHNR, FQNEAQ (reference sequence). The CDR3 runs 15 residues. CDR3 residues: CASSSKTGVLAEAFF. The CDR3 nucleotides read TGTGCCAGCAGCTCCAAGACAGGGGTGTTGGCTGAAGCTTTCTTT.

This chain connects TRBV27 to TRBJ2-7, with D unclear. The CDR3 contains 14 residues. Germline CDR1 MNHEY, CDR2 SMNVEV (reference sequence). V was trimmed by 5 bases and J by 2 bases, leaving 13 bases between them. CDR3 sequence (DNA): TGTGCCAGCAGTCGCTGGGCAGAGCCCTACGAGCAGTACTTC. Its protein is CASSRWAEPYEQYF.

This clonotype was detected many times. This chain links TRBV24-1 with TRBJ2-2, with no clear D. Trimming stripped 3 bases from V and 3 bases from J, with 13 bases between. The CDR3 runs 16 residues. The V gene's germline CDR1 is KGHDR and CDR2 SFDVKD. The chain's CDR3 is CATSDTPYGYTGELFF. The DNA for the CDR3 is TGTGCCACCAGTGATACCCCTTATGGTTACACCGGGGAGCTGTTTTTT.

The table lists this clonotype with a few counts. This rearrangement joins TRBV2 to TRBJ1-1; the D is unclear. CDR1 is SNHLY, CDR2 FYNNEI, per germline. The CDR3 consists of 16 residues. Trimming removed 2 bases from V and 7 bases from J, with 20 bases in between. In DNA form, the CDR3 reads TGTGCCAGCAGTGAAAGCGTCACTAGCCCTGTGGGTGAAGCTTTCTTT. Translating it yields CASSESVTSPVGEAFF.

This clonotype was picked up a small number of times. Since a much larger clone is just one base distant, this may be a read error. The V call is TRBV2, the J call TRBJ1-2; D gene unclear. V dropped 2 bases and J dropped 4 bases, with 20 bases sitting between them. Per the germline V gene, CDR1 is SNHLY and CDR2 is FYNNEI. CDR3 size: 17 residues. The CDR3: CASSENPMNTRAYGYTF. The CDR3 bases are TGTGCCAGCAGTGAAAATCCTATGAACACACGAGCCTATGGCTACACCTTC.

This clonotype was detected many times. The rearrangement joins TRBV29-1 to TRBJ2-3, with D perhaps matching TRBD1 or TRBD2 (5 bases each). This CDR3 has 15 amino acids. Trimming stripped 7 bases from V and 6 bases from J, with 23 bases between. Per the germline V gene, CDR1 is SQVTM and CDR2 is ANQGSEA. Here the CDR3 DNA reads TGCAGCGCCCGGGGAATGGGCAGGGAAGGGGATACGCAGTATTTT. Residues: CSARGMGREGDTQYF.

Points on this clonotype: A much larger clone differs from this one at a single base, so this may be a read error. This chain joins TRBV4-2 and TRBJ2-7; 8 nucleotides align to TRBD1. The germline V gene encodes CDR1 LGHNA and CDR2 YNFKEQ. V dropped 4 bases and J dropped 3; count of bases not matched to a gene: 11. The CDR3 spans 16 residues. As DNA, the CDR3 is TGTGCCAGCAGCCGAGAAACCGACAGGGGATTCTACGAGCAGTACTTC. Protein: CASSRETDRGFYEQYF.

This clonotype was seen repeatedly, ten times or more. The CDR3 loop is CASSLAQLRPYEQYF. The CDR3 DNA reads TGTGCCAGCAGCTTGGCCCAACTGCGCCCCTACGAGCAGTACTTC. The rearrangement links TRBV5-5 to TRBJ2-7, with D unclear. Looked up from germline, CDR1 is SGHKS and CDR2 is YYEKEE (reference sequence). V was pared by 0 bases and J by 2 bases, with 12 bases between. The CDR3 is 15 amino acids. The whole variable domain, filled in from reference TRBV5-5 and TRBJ2-7, reads DAGVTQSPTHLIKTRGQQVTLRCSPISGHKSVSWYQQVLGQGPQFIFQYYEKEERGRGNFPDRFSARQFPNYSSELNVNALLLGDSALYLCASSLAQLRPYEQYFGPGTRLTVT.

This clonotype was picked up many times. This chain connects TRBV20-1 to TRBJ2-7, with 9 bases fitting TRBD2. CDR3 length: 18 amino acids. CDR1 is DFQATT, CDR2 SNEGSKA, per germline (reference sequence). With 4 bases clipped from V and 0 bases from J, the junction kept 16 bases outside the gene matches. The CDR3 DNA is TGCAGTGCTAAAGACATAGCGGGAGTGGGGATAAGCTCCTACGAGCAGTACTTC. This sequence encodes CSAKDIAGVGISSYEQYF.

There are many counts of this clonotype. V gene TRBV30 combines with J gene TRBJ2-3; 7 bases fit TRBD1. The CDR3 spans 16 residues. Per the germline V gene, CDR1 is GTSNPN and CDR2 is SVGIG (reference sequence). The V gene end was trimmed by 3 bases and the J gene end by 0 bases; junction bases not matched to a gene: 9. The DNA of the CDR3 is TGTGCCTGGAGCGACCTCCGGGACAGAAGCACAGATACGCAGTATTTT. Translation gives CAWSDLRDRSTDTQYF.

This clonotype has a count of ten or more. V gene TRBV19 combines with J gene TRBJ2-3; TRBD1 aligns across 10 bases. The CDR3 totals 19 residues. CDR1 LNHDA and CDR2 SQIVND come from the germline V gene (reference sequence). V dropped 3 bases and J dropped 3; count of bases not matched to a gene: 15. The CDR3 protein is CASSIFGGVGQGTTDTQYF. CDR3 bases: TGTGCCAGTAGTATTTTCGGAGGTGTGGGACAGGGGACGACAGATACGCAGTATTTT.

This clonotype was seen ten or more times. V and J are TRBV5-4 and TRBJ1-1, with D tentatively TRBD1 (6 bases). The V and J ends lost 1 base and 0 bases respectively, with 7 bases between them. CDR3 length: 14 amino acids. Germline V lookup: CDR1 SGHNT, CDR2 YYREEE (reference sequence). CDR3 nucleotide sequence: TGTGCCAGCAGCTTGCGGGACATGAACACTGAAGCTTTCTTT. Translating gives CASSLRDMNTEAFF.

The chain couples TRBV11-2 to TRBJ1-1; no clear D. V lost 0 bases and J lost 2, with 10 bases in between. The germline CDR1 and CDR2 sequences are SGHAT and FQNNGV. The CDR3 has 15 residues. The CDR3 is CASSLEYSGNTEAFF. As DNA, the CDR3 is TGTGCCAGCAGCTTAGAGTATTCGGGAAACACTGAAGCTTTCTTT.

The rearrangement uses TRBV6-2 or TRBV6-3 and TRBJ1-2, with TRBD1 matching 7 bases. The CDR3 is 19 amino acids. Germline V gene sequence: CDR1 MNHEY, CDR2 SVGEGT. V trimming: 7 bases; J trimming: 7 bases; junction bases outside the gene matches: 27. CDR3 DNA: TGTGCCAGCACCGACTTACCGGTCATCACAGGGGAGGAAATTGGTGGCTACACCTTC. Translation: CASTDLPVITGEEIGGYTF.

This clonotype has a count of ten or more. V is TRBV7-6 and J is TRBJ2-3; no definite D call. There are 14 residues in the CDR3. Germline V gives CDR1 SGHVS, CDR2 FNYEAQ. V gave up 5 bases and J gave up 0 bases, with 9 bases separating them. In nucleotides, the CDR3 is TGTGCCAGCAGCCTCACACGGAGCACAGATACGCAGTATTTT. This sequence encodes CASSLTRSTDTQYF.

Concerning this clonotype: With a much larger clone just one base away, this may be a read error. CDR3 sequence reads: CVSSPGQVSYEQYF. The CDR3 DNA is TGTGTCAGCAGTCCGGGACAGGTATCCTACGAGCAGTACTTC. This chain joins TRBV12-3 or TRBV12-4 and TRBJ2-7; TRBD1 matches 8 bases. The CDR3 spans 14 residues.

The genes are TRBV6-1 and TRBJ2-7; D might be TRBD1 or TRBD2, each matching 7 bases. Trimming removed 4 bases from V and 5 bases from J, with 12 bases in between. CDR1 MNHNS and CDR2 SASEGT come from the germline V gene. CDR3 length equals 13 residues. CDR3 amino acids: CASSGPGGDEQYF. The CDR3 DNA reads TGTGCCAGCAGTGGCCCAGGGGGGGACGAGCAGTACTTC.

A remark on this clonotype: A read error may explain this, as a much larger clone is one base away. The rearrangement uses TRBV12-3 or TRBV12-4 and TRBJ2-7; D is ambiguous. This CDR3 region has 14 residues. The CDR3 sequence is CASSLGGAPYEQCF. Here the CDR3 DNA reads TGTGCCAGCAGTTTGGGCGGAGCCCCCTACGAGCAGTGCTTC.

This clonotype has a handful of counts. The chain joins TRBV4-1 to TRBJ2-5; unclear D gene. This CDR3 is 15 amino acids long. Germline-derived CDR1 and CDR2 are MGHRA and YSYEKL. The V end was cut by 4 bases, the J end by 2 bases, with 14 bases between. The DNA of the CDR3 is TGCGCCAGCAGCCCCGAGGTAGTCCTACAAGAGACCCAGTACTTC. Residues: CASSPEVVLQETQYF.

This clonotype was counted between two and nine times. This chain uses TRBV27 with TRBJ1-2, with D possibly TRBD1 on 5 matching bases. Looked up from germline, CDR1 is MNHEY and CDR2 is SMNVEV (reference sequence). Trimming cost V 3 bases and J 0 bases, with 11 bases left between them. This CDR3 spans 15 amino acids. CDR3 sequence (DNA): TGTGCCAGCAGTTTGGGGGGTTCAGCTAACTATGGCTACACCTTC. Protein: CASSLGGSANYGYTF.